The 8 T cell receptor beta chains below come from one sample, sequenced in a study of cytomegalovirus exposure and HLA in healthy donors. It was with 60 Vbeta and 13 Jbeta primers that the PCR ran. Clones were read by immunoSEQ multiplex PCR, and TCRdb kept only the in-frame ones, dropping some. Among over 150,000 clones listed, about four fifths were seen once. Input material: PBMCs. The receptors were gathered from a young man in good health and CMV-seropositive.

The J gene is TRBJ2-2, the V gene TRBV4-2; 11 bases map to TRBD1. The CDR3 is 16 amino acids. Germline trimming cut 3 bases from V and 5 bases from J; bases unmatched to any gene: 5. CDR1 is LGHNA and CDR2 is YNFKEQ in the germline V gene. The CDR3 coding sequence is TGTGCCAGCAGCCAGGGGGACAGGGGGAGAACCGGGGAGCTGTTTTTT. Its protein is CASSQGDRGRTGELFF.

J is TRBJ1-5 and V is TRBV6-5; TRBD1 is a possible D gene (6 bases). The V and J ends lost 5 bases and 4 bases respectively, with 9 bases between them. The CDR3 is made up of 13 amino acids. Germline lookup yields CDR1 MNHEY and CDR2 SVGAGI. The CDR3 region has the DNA TGTGCCAGCAGTGCAGGGGAGAATCAGCCCCAGCATTTT. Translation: CASSAGENQPQHF.

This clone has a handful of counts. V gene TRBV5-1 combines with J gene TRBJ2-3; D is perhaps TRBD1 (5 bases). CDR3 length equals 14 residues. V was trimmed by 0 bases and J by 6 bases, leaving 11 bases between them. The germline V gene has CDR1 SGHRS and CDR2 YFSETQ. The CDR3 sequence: CASSLAAPGDTQYF. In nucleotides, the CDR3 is TGCGCCAGCAGCTTGGCCGCTCCAGGGGATACGCAGTATTTT.

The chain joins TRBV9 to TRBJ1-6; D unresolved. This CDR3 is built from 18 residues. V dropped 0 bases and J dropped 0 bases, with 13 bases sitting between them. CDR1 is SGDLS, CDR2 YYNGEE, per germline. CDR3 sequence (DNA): TGTGCCAGCAGCGTAGAGGGAGGGCCGAGCTCCTATAATTCACCCCTCCACTTT. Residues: CASSVEGGPSSYNSPLHF.

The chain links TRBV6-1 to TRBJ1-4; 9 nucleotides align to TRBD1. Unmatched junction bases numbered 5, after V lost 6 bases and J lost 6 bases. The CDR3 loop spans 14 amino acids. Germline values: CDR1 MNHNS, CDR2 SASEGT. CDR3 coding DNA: TGTGCCAGCAGGCCTCGACAGGGGGATGAAAAACTGTTTTTT. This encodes CASRPRQGDEKLFF.

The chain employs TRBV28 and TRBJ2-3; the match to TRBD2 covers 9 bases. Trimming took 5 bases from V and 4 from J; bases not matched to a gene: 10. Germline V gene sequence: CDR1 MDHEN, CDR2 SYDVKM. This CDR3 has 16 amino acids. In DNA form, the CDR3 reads TGTGCCAGCAGTCCTCCGGGACTAGCTGGGGCAGATACGCAGTATTTT. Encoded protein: CASSPPGLAGADTQYF.

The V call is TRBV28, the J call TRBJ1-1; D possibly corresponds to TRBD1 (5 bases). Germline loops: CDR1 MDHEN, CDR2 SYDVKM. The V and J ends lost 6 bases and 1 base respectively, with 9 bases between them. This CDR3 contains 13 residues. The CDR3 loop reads CASRKGANTEAFF. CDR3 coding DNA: TGTGCCAGCAGAAAAGGGGCGAACACTGAAGCTTTCTTT.

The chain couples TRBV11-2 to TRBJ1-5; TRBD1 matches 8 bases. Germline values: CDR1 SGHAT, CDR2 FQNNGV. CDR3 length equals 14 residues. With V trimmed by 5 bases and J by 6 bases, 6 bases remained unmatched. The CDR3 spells CASSPDRGSQPQHF. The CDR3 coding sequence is TGTGCCAGCAGCCCCGACAGGGGTAGTCAGCCCCAGCATTTT. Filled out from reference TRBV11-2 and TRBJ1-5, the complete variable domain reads EAGVAQSPRYKIIEKRQSVAFWCNPISGHATLYWYQQILGQGPKLLIQFQNNGVVDDSQLPKDRFSAERLKGVDSTLKIQPAKLEDSAVYLCASSPDRGSQPQHFGDGTRLSIL.